This T cell receptor beta chain was retrieved from a study of patients and donors after allogeneic stem cell transplantation. The CDR3 runs 15 residues. V lost 5 bases, J lost 5 bases, and 6 bases stayed unmatched. Germline CDR1 is SNHLY and CDR2 is FYNNEI. TCRdb re-derived calls from the RT-PCR reads in MiXCR, one entry per CDR3 protein. The sample has roughly 41,000 distinct CDR3 sequences; about 30% are singletons. This clonotype originated in a human donor who was either an allogeneic HSCT recipient or a stem cell or donor lymphocyte infusion donor (not recorded which). It is not recorded whose cells these are; they may come from a transplant donor. The chain has TRBV2 and TRBJ2-2; 9 positions agree with TRBD2. Sequenced sample: blood, either unsorted or a sorted T cell fraction (not recorded which). The DNA of the CDR3 is TGTGCCAGCAGTCCCCGTACTAGCGGGACCGGGGAGCTGTTTTTT. This encodes CASSPRTSGTGELFF. The full variable domain, rest sourced from reference TRBV2 and TRBJ2-2, is EPEVTQTPSHQVTQMGQEVILRCVPISNHLYFYWYRQILGQKVEFLVSFYNNEISEKSEIFDDQFSVERPDGSNFTLKIRSTKLEDSAMYFCASSPRTSGTGELFFGEGSRLTVL.